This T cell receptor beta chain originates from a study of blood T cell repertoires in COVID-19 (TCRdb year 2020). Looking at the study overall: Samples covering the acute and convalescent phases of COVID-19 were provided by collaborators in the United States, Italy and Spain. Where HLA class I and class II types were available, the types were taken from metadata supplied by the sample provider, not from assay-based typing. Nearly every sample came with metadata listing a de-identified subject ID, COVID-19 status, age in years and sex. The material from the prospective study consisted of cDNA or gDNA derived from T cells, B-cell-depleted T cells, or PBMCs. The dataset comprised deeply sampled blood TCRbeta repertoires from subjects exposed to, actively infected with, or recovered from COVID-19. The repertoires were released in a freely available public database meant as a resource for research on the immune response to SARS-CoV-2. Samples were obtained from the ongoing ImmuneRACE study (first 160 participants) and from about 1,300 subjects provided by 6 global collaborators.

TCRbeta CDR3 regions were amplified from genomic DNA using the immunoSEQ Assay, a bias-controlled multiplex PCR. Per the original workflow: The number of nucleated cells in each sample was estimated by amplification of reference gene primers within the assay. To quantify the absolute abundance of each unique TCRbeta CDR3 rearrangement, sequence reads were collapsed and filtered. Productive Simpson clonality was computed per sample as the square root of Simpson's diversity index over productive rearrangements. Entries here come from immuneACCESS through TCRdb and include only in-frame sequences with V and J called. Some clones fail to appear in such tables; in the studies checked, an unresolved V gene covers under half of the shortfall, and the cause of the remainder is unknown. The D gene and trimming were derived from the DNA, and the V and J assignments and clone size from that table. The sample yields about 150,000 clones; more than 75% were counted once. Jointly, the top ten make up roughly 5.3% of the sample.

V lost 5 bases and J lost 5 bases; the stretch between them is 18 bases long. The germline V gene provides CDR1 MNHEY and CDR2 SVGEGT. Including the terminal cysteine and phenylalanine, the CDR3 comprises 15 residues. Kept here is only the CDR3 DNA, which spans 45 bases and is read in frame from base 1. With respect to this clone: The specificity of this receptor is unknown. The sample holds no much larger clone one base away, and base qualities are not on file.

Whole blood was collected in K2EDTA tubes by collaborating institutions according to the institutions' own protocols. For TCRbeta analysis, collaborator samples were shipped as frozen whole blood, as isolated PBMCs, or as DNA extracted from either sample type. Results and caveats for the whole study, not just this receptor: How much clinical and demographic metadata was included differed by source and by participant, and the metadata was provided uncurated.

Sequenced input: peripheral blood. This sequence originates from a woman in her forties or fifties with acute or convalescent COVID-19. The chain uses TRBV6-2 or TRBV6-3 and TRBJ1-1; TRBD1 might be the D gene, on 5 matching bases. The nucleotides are TGTGCCAGCAGTCGGATCAGGGAGGTAAGGACTGAAGCTTTCTTT. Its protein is CASSRIREVRTEAFF.